These 21 T cell receptor beta chains were sequenced from one sample in a study of cytomegalovirus exposure and HLA in healthy donors. 60 Vbeta and 13 Jbeta primers were used in PCR. Assay used: immunoSEQ multiplex PCR; TCRdb lists only in-frame clones, some missing. The profile shows 110,000 to 150,000 clones, over 70% of them singletons. Specimen: PBMCs. All receptors come from a man aged 35-49 years in good health and CMV-seronegative.

This chain joins TRBV19 and TRBJ2-2, with D perhaps matching TRBD1 (6 bases). Trimming stripped 3 bases from V and 1 base from J, with 9 bases between. CDR1 is LNHDA, CDR2 SQIVND, per germline (reference sequence). This CDR3 region has 15 residues. The CDR3: CASSMVQGNTGELFF. Written as DNA, the CDR3 is TGTGCCAGTAGTATGGTACAGGGGAACACCGGGGAGCTGTTTTTT.

The chain couples TRBV6-6 to TRBJ2-3; weak D call: TRBD2 (6 bases). The length of the CDR3 is 15 residues. Deletions cut 6 bases from V and 2 bases from J, with 15 bases between. Germline lookup yields CDR1 MNHNY and CDR2 SVGAGI (reference sequence). The CDR3 here is CASSVGGRTTDTQYF. The CDR3 DNA sequence: TGTGCCAGCAGCGTCGGGGGAAGAACCACAGATACGCAGTATTTT.

The rearrangement links TRBV9 to TRBJ2-1; perhaps TRBD2 as D (6 bases). Germline V gene lookup returns CDR1 SGDLS and CDR2 YYNGEE. The CDR3 has 17 amino acids. V lost 6 bases and J 0 bases, leaving 19 bases between the germline ends. In DNA, the CDR3 is TGTGCCAGCACCCCCGGGGGAAGCGCAAGCTCCTACAATGAGCAGTTCTTC. It encodes CASTPGGSASSYNEQFF.

The V call is TRBV10-1, the J call TRBJ1-1; 11 bases map to TRBD1. Germline V lookup: CDR1 WNHNN, CDR2 SYGVQD (reference sequence). The CDR3 runs 17 residues. V shed 5 bases and J 2 bases; nucleotides not matched to a gene: 10. Here the CDR3 reads CASSRSTGQGVNTEAFF. CDR3 sequence (DNA): TGCGCCAGCAGTCGGTCTACGGGACAGGGGGTAAACACTGAAGCTTTCTTT.

As DNA, the CDR3 is TGTGCCAGCAGCCCTGGGGGGGCGCCCGATAATGAAAAACTGTTTTTT. As protein: CASSPGGAPDNEKLFF. The rearrangement uses TRBV11-2 and TRBJ1-4; tentatively, D is TRBD1 (6 bases). The germline V gene has CDR1 SGHAT and CDR2 FQNNGV. V was cut by 5 bases and J by 4 bases, with 17 bases left in between. The CDR3 loop spans 16 amino acids.

CDR3 sequence (DNA): TGTGCCAGCAGCTTAAAGGGCGGGGGGGCCGCGGATACGCAGTATTTT. It yields the protein CASSLKGGGAADTQYF. The V gene is TRBV7-3, the J gene TRBJ2-3; TRBD2 matches 9 bases. V shed 1 base and J 6 bases; nucleotides not matched to a gene: 8. From germline, CDR1 is SGHTA and CDR2 FQGTGA. The CDR3 length is 16 residues. Looking up the rest from reference TRBV7-3 and TRBJ2-3 gives the full variable domain: GAGVSQTPSNKVTEKGKYVELRCDPISGHTALYWYRQSLGQGPEFLIYFQGTGAADDSGLPNDRFFAVRPEGSVSTLKIQRTERGDSAVYLCASSLKGGGAADTQYFGPGTRLTVL.

A note on this clone: Other nucleotide sequences in the sample specify the same CDR3. The J gene is TRBJ2-7, the V gene TRBV5-4; D is unclear. This CDR3 region has 13 residues. V gave up 1 base and J gave up 0 bases, with 5 bases separating them. Germline assignment: CDR1 SGHNT and CDR2 YYREEE (reference sequence). The CDR3 coding sequence is TGTGCCAGCAGCTTGACGGGCTCCTACGAGCAGTACTTC. It specifies CASSLTGSYEQYF.

This sequence joins TRBV5-1 and TRBJ1-5; weak D call: TRBD1 (6 bases). Germline CDR1 and CDR2: SGHRS and YFSETQ. The CDR3 consists of 15 residues. Trimming cost V 3 bases and J 4 bases, with 14 bases left between them. The CDR3 DNA reads as TGCGCCAGCAGCTGGCGGGGGGGCTGGAATCAGCCCCAGCATTTT. This sequence encodes CASSWRGGWNQPQHF.

This clone was seen more than once but under ten times. The J gene is TRBJ2-2, the V gene TRBV9; 8 nucleotides line up with TRBD2. The CDR3 has 18 amino acids. V lost 3 bases to trimming and J lost 5 bases; unmatched junction nucleotides: 15. The V gene's germline CDR1 is SGDLS and CDR2 YYNGEE. The CDR3 sequence is CASSGFLIGGAWTGELFF. The CDR3 nucleotides read TGTGCCAGCAGCGGATTTTTAATCGGGGGGGCGTGGACCGGGGAGCTGTTTTTT.

In DNA, the CDR3 is TGTGCCAGCAGCCCAAGGGGGGACAGGGGCGTGAACACCGGGGAGCTGTTTTTT. Translating gives CASSPRGDRGVNTGELFF. The genes are TRBV7-3 and TRBJ2-2, with 10 bases that match TRBD1. CDR3 size: 18 residues. Germline CDR1 is SGHTA and CDR2 is FQGTGA. The ends lost 5 bases at V and 1 base at J; junction bases unmatched: 10.

The chain has TRBV4-2 and TRBJ1-6, with TRBD1 matching over 10 bases. Germline V gene lookup returns CDR1 LGHNA and CDR2 YNFKEQ. Unmatched junction bases numbered 13, after V lost 4 bases and J lost 7 bases. CDR3 length: 18 residues. The DNA for the CDR3 is TGTGCCAGCAGCCTCCTAAGACAGGGGGCTAGGAGAAATTCACCCCTCCACTTT. Its protein product is CASSLLRQGARRNSPLHF.

The chain combines TRBV18 with TRBJ1-1; the D is unclear. Trimming stripped 3 bases from V and 4 bases from J, with 9 bases between. The CDR3 is 13 residues long. The germline CDR1 and CDR2 sequences are KGHSH and LQKENI. Here the CDR3 DNA reads TGTGCCAGCTCACCGAGCGGAGGCACTGAAGCTTTCTTT. This encodes CASSPSGGTEAFF.

The chain uses TRBV2 and TRBJ1-5; D is possibly TRBD1 (6 bases). Trimming removed 6 bases at V and 4 bases at J, with 22 bases between. CDR3 size: 17 residues. CDR1 is SNHLY and CDR2 is FYNNEI in the germline V gene. This CDR3 reads CASRTGRQVPDNQPQHF. The CDR3 coding sequence is TGTGCCAGCAGGACGGGAAGACAGGTACCGGATAATCAGCCCCAGCATTTT.

V usage is TRBV6-5 and J usage is TRBJ2-3; 7 bases line up with TRBD1. This CDR3 region has 16 residues. The ends lost 0 bases at V and 6 bases at J; junction bases unmatched: 9. The germline CDR1 and CDR2 sequences are MNHEY and SVGAGI. The CDR3 bases are TGTGCCAGCAGTTACTCCTCTGTGAGGGGGCAGGATACGCAGTATTTT. Translating it yields CASSYSSVRGQDTQYF.

The chain couples TRBV29-1 to TRBJ2-1, with 10 bases matching TRBD1. The CDR3 is 14 residues long. V gave up 6 bases and J gave up 4 bases; unmatched junction bases: 6. Germline V CDR1 and CDR2: SQVTM, ANQGSEA. CDR3 nucleotides: TGCAGCGTCGACCGGGGACAGGGGTACAATGAGCAGTTCTTC. Amino acid sequence: CSVDRGQGYNEQFF.

V gene TRBV5-6 combines with J gene TRBJ2-5, with D possibly matching TRBD2 (5 bases). Trimming shortened V by 4 bases and J by 7 bases, and 17 bases separated the two germline ends. CDR3 length: 14 residues. Germline values: CDR1 SGHDT, CDR2 YYEEEE. DNA of the CDR3: TGTGCCAGCAGCCCGACGAAGGGAGCAGGGACCCAGTACTTC. Amino acids: CASSPTKGAGTQYF.

The chain has TRBV28 and TRBJ2-2; perhaps TRBD1 as D (6 bases). Trimming removed 2 bases from V and 5 bases from J, with 21 bases in between. Germline V gene data show CDR1 as MDHEN and CDR2 as SYDVKM. The CDR3 spans 18 residues. This chain's CDR3 is CASSLPSAAGVGTGELFF. DNA for the CDR3: TGTGCCAGCAGTTTACCCTCCGCGGCAGGGGTGGGGACCGGGGAGCTGTTTTTT. The complete variable domain, with remaining parts taken from reference TRBV28 and TRBJ2-2, reads DVKVTQSSRYLVKRTGEKVFLECVQDMDHENMFWYRQDPGLGLRLIYFSYDVKMKEKGDIPEGYSVSREKKERFSLILESASTNQTSMYLCASSLPSAAGVGTGELFFGEGSRLTVL.

V gene TRBV9 combines with J gene TRBJ2-1; maybe TRBD1 (6 bases). V was shortened by 0 bases and J by 5 bases, with 15 bases between the two germline ends. There are 16 residues in the CDR3. Germline assignment: CDR1 SGDLS and CDR2 YYNGEE. The CDR3 bases are TGTGCCAGCAGCGTAGGACCAGGGGAAAACAACAATGAGCAGTTCTTC. It yields the protein CASSVGPGENNNEQFF.

This chain joins TRBV5-1 and TRBJ2-7, with TRBD1 as a possible D gene (6 bases). V gave up 7 bases and J gave up 2 bases, with 13 bases separating them. This CDR3 comprises 13 residues. CDR1 and CDR2 from the germline V gene are SGHRS and YFSETQ. The CDR3 DNA reads as TGCGCCAGCCACCGACAGGAGGCCTACGAGCAGTACTTC. Protein product: CASHRQEAYEQYF.

This clone was observed a handful of times. The chain combines TRBV7-6 with TRBJ1-5; TRBD1 might be the D (6 bases). Germline V gene sequence: CDR1 SGHVS, CDR2 FNYEAQ. Deletions cut 4 bases from V and 0 bases from J, with 10 bases between. CDR3 length: 15 residues. This CDR3 reads CASSSQGGSNQPQHF. CDR3 DNA: TGTGCCAGCAGCTCACAGGGCGGTAGCAATCAGCCCCAGCATTTT.

The J gene is TRBJ2-3, the V gene TRBV5-4; D gene uncertain. This CDR3 has 12 residues. Germline-derived CDR1 and CDR2 are SGHNT and YYREEE (reference sequence). The V gene lost 0 bases and the J gene lost 6 bases, with 5 bases spanning the gap. The CDR3 DNA follows: TGTGCCAGCAGCTTGGTGCGGGATACGCAGTATTTT. It encodes CASSLVRDTQYF.